These 9 T cell receptor beta chains came from one sample sequenced in a study of blood T cell repertoires in COVID-19. Clones were read by immunoSEQ multiplex PCR, and TCRdb kept only the in-frame ones, dropping some. The sample consists of around 250,000 clones, roughly four fifths of them appearing once. What was sequenced was PBMCs or T cells enriched from blood (not recorded which). The receptors shown here come from a man aged 35 to 55 who had recovered from COVID-19.

This chain connects TRBV6-5 to TRBJ2-7, with no clear D. This CDR3 comprises 14 residues. CDR1 and CDR2 (germline): MNHEY, SVGAGI. V lost 5 bases, J lost 3 bases, and 14 bases lay in between. Written as DNA, the CDR3 is TGTGCCAGCAGTACGTGGCAGATTATCTACGAGCAGTACTTC. Translating gives CASSTWQIIYEQYF.

The chain employs TRBV7-9 and TRBJ2-1; D unresolved. Trimming left V 3 bases short and J 6 bases short, with 6 bases between. The germline V gene encodes CDR1 SEHNR and CDR2 FQNEAQ (reference sequence). This CDR3 has 12 amino acids. The CDR3, as DNA: TGTGCCAGCAGCTTGAGTAGCAATGAGCAGTTCTTC. This encodes CASSLSSNEQFF.

CDR3 coding DNA: TGTGCCAGTAGTATTCGGGGATCGGCTGAAGCTTTCTTT. This codes for CASSIRGSAEAFF. The rearrangement uses TRBV19 and TRBJ1-1; no reliable D call. Germline V gene lookup returns CDR1 LNHDA and CDR2 SQIVND (reference sequence). There are 13 residues in the CDR3. V shed 3 bases and J shed 6 bases, with 11 bases lying between them.

This chain links TRBV7-3 with TRBJ1-4; D ambiguous. Germline V gene lookup returns CDR1 SGHTA and CDR2 FQGTGA. V was shortened by 5 bases and J by 8 bases, with 12 bases between the two germline ends. The CDR3 is 13 residues long. As DNA, the CDR3 is TGTGCCAGCAGCCCTACAGCAACGGAAAAACTGTTTTTT. This encodes CASSPTATEKLFF.

The chain employs TRBV30 and TRBJ1-6, with D possibly matching TRBD1 (5 bases). CDR3 length equals 15 residues. Germline CDR1 GTSNPN, CDR2 SVGIG (reference sequence). Trimming shortened V by 8 bases and J by 4 bases, and 18 bases separated the two germline ends. CDR3 nucleotide sequence: TGTGCCGGGCGGCGGGGCGGCCCTTATAATTCACCCCTCCACTTT. Protein sequence: CAGRRGGPYNSPLHF.

The J gene is TRBJ2-5, the V gene TRBV5-1, with 8 bases fitting TRBD1. J was trimmed by 2 bases and V by 4 bases; bases with no gene match: 7. This CDR3 is built from 15 residues. Germline CDR1 reads SGHRS; CDR2 reads YFSETQ. This chain's CDR3 is CASSGQGSPQETQYF. The CDR3 coding sequence is TGCGCCAGCAGCGGACAGGGTTCACCACAAGAGACCCAGTACTTC. Variable domain in full (rest from reference TRBV5-1 and TRBJ2-5): KAGVTQTPRYLIKTRGQQVTLSCSPISGHRSVSWYQQTPGQGLQFLFEYFSETQRNKGNFPGRFSGRQFSNSRSEMNVSTLELGDSALYLCASSGQGSPQETQYFGPGTRLLVL.

This clone was detected ten times or more. The gene calls are TRBV28 and TRBJ1-2; 10 bases agree with TRBD1. The junction had 2 bases not matched to a gene; V was cut back by 3 bases and J by 4 bases. The germline V gene has CDR1 MDHEN and CDR2 SYDVKM. The CDR3 is 14 residues long. The CDR3 DNA sequence: TGTGCCAGCAGTTTGGACAGGGGGATCTATGGCTACACCTTC. Residues: CASSLDRGIYGYTF.

This sequence joins TRBV6-1 and TRBJ1-2, with D unresolved. The germline V gene encodes CDR1 MNHNS and CDR2 SASEGT. CDR3 length equals 14 residues. The V end lost 2 bases, the J end lost 3 bases, and 10 bases lay between the germline ends. The CDR3 DNA reads TGTGCCAGCAGTGAACGGGTCGGGTACTATGGCTACACCTTC. Amino acid sequence: CASSERVGYYGYTF.

The chain joins TRBV3-1 (or the pseudogene TRBV3-2) to TRBJ2-3, with 7 bases lining up with TRBD2. The CDR3 contains 17 residues. The germline V gene has CDR1 LGHDT and CDR2 YNNKEL (reference sequence). Unmatched junction bases numbered 13, after V lost 4 bases and J lost 3 bases. The CDR3 spells CASSPPPRREWTDTQYF. The CDR3 DNA reads TGTGCCAGCAGCCCTCCCCCTAGGCGGGAGTGGACAGATACGCAGTATTTT.